What follows are 10 T cell receptor beta chains derived from one specimen sequenced in a study of human T cells and chemical hapten exposure (TCRdb year 2021). The library was made by RACE. Sequencing took place on a NextSeq 500. TCRdb reprocessed the public reads (quality trimming at Q25 with fastp, clone calling with MiXCR) and kept in-frame beta chains. Rows with a matching CDR3 protein are joined into one entry that keeps the most common DNA and genes. The sample table records 150,000 to 200,000 distinct CDR3 sequences; roughly 15% of these occur just once. Of the sample, 1.7% is held by the ten largest clones. The sample's time point label is to be understood as: patch test 1, 2 weeks after DPC sensitization. The meaning of the sample's treatment or condition label: therapeutic diphenylcyclopropenone sensitization with weekly scalp DPC. Sample: whole blood, taken in connection with sensitization to the hapten diphenylcyclopropenone (DPC). These receptors were collected from a woman aged 25 to 39 with alopecia areata. Some clones in this sample may be carry-over from other donors' samples.

This clonotype appeared a few times. The chain joins TRBV20-1 to TRBJ2-1; tentatively, D is TRBD1 or TRBD2 (5 bases each). Trimming stripped 1 base from V and 7 bases from J, with 17 bases between. The CDR3 runs 15 residues. Germline V gene sequence: CDR1 DFQATT, CDR2 SNEGSKA (reference sequence). The chain's CDR3 is CSARAGRERYNEQFF. Written as DNA, the CDR3 is TGCAGTGCTAGAGCCGGCAGGGAGAGGTATAATGAGCAGTTCTTC.

The chain uses TRBV12-3 or TRBV12-4 and TRBJ1-4, with D hard to call. Deletions cut 5 bases from V and 1 base from J, with 8 bases between. This CDR3 contains 14 residues. The CDR3 DNA reads as TGTGCCAGCAGTCCGCGACTAACTAATGAAAAACTGTTTTTT. Encoded protein: CASSPRLTNEKLFF.

This clonotype was counted ten times or more. This chain uses TRBV27 with TRBJ1-5; tentatively, D is TRBD1 (6 bases). V lost 2 bases and J lost 5, with 16 bases in between. The CDR3 extends over 16 amino acids. From germline, CDR1 is MNHEY and CDR2 SMNVEV (reference sequence). CDR3 nucleotide sequence: TGTGCCAGCAGTTTAAACGGACAGTTAGGGGATCAGCCCCAGCATTTT. Protein product: CASSLNGQLGDQPQHF.

With regard to this clonotype: Compared with germline, one end of the junction differs, possibly owing to a read error. This sequence joins TRBV12-3 or TRBV12-4 and TRBJ1-5, with 8 bases identical to TRBD1. The CDR3 runs 14 residues. The CDR3 reads CASRQGQANQPRHF. Written as DNA, the CDR3 is TGTGCCAGCAGGCAGGGACAGGCTAATCAGCCCCGGCATTTT.

The chain uses TRBV15 and TRBJ2-1; TRBD1 matches 9 bases. The V segment lost 0 bases and the J segment 11 bases; nucleotides outside the gene matches: 8. CDR1 is LNHNV, CDR2 YYDKDF, per germline (reference sequence). This CDR3 has 15 residues. The CDR3 protein is CATSRDRTGESQQFF. The CDR3 DNA is TGTGCCACCAGCAGAGACAGGACAGGGGAGTCCCAGCAGTTCTTC.

This clonotype appeared many times. The J gene is TRBJ1-3, the V gene TRBV10-3; D call uncertain. The germline gives CDR1 ENHRY, CDR2 SYGVKD. V lost 2 bases and J 5 bases, leaving 7 bases between the germline ends. This CDR3 has 13 amino acids. The CDR3 DNA reads as TGTGCCATCAGTGAGGTTGTAAGAAACACCATATATTTT. As protein: CAISEVVRNTIYF.

This clonotype appeared a few times. This sequence joins TRBV28 and TRBJ1-2; TRBD1 is a possible D gene (5 bases). V was shortened by 6 bases and J by 7 bases, with 12 bases between the two germline ends. Germline V gene sequence: CDR1 MDHEN, CDR2 SYDVKM. The CDR3 is 12 residues long. The CDR3 sequence: CASSRAFRGYTF. Here the CDR3 DNA reads TGTGCCAGCAGCAGGGCTTTTCGTGGCTACACCTTC.

The chain recombines TRBV27 with TRBJ1-1; 9 bases align to TRBD1. Per germline, CDR1 MNHEY and CDR2 SMNVEV (reference sequence). J was trimmed by 3 bases and V by 6 bases; bases with no gene match: 5. This CDR3 spans 14 amino acids. The CDR3 bases are TGTGCCAGCAGGCAAGGACAGGGGCACACTGAAGCTTTCTTT. It encodes CASRQGQGHTEAFF.

This clonotype was counted a few times. The chain carries TRBV28 and TRBJ2-1; TRBD2 is a possible D gene (5 bases). Germline CDR1 MDHEN, CDR2 SYDVKM. The CDR3 contains 14 residues. V lost 7 bases and J 0 bases, leaving 10 bases between the germline ends. CDR3 amino acids: CASTDGSSYNEQFF. CDR3 coding DNA: TGTGCCAGCACGGATGGGAGCTCCTACAATGAGCAGTTCTTC.

V is TRBV11-3 and J is TRBJ2-3, with D uncertain. V shed 5 bases and J shed 3 bases, with 9 bases lying between them. Per germline, CDR1 SGHNT and CDR2 YENEEA. CDR3 length: 13 amino acids. The CDR3 reads CASSPRLTDTQYF. The CDR3 DNA reads TGTGCCAGCAGCCCCAGACTGACAGATACGCAGTATTTT.